Here is one TCR beta chain with its context. Its antigen is unidentified. This sample is part of a study of beta chain features in type 1 diabetes. Points from the study as a whole: It was not settled here whether HLA type affects TCRB rearrangement. TCRB CDR3s were moderately but significantly shorter in Type 1 diabetes patients in all four CD4+ subsets.

V lost 4 bases and J lost 2; bases outside the gene matches: 2. The V gene's germline CDR1 is SGDLS and CDR2 YYNGEE. The CDR3 is 13 residues long. The sequenced template was cDNA made from the entire isolated RNA. Only in-frame clones appear in the TCRdb table, and some are missing; sequencing was by immunoSEQ multiplex PCR. This sample has hundreds of thousands of clones, with 13% found just once. The sample was naive CD4+ T cells from blood. J is TRBJ1-1 and V is TRBV9, with TRBD1 matching 7 bases. The source is a young man with type 1 diabetes. CDR3 DNA sequence: TGTGCCAGCAGCCGGGACAGAAACACTGAAGCTTTCTTT. Translated: CASSRDRNTEAFF. Complete variable domain (other parts from reference TRBV9 and TRBJ1-1): DSGVTQTPKHLITATGQRVTLRCSPRSGDLSVYWYQQSLDQGLQFLIQYYNGEERAKGNILERFSAQQFPDLHSELNLSSLELGDSALYFCASSRDRNTEAFFGQGTRLTVV.